This is a list of T cell receptor beta chains from one sample in a study of blood T cells in healthy people across ages. TCRdb re-called the 5' RACE reads with MiXCR, one entry per CDR3 protein. The repertoire holds over a million distinct CDR3 sequences, about 23% seen once, with 0.65% to 0.95% in the top ten. This same sample was also part of a study on T cells of mothers and their children.

The sample consisted of blood. Receptor source: a girl aged 2-10 years in good health. Each CDR3 is given with its conserved first and last residue. Each record gives: clone size, V gene, CDR3 length, J gene, D gene, CDR3 protein, CDR3 DNA. A D gene is named only where the DNA matches it firmly. Where a row states a size, it is once, few, many or the class of an expanded clone; other rows omit it.

>few|TRBV5-1|13|TRBJ2-1|.
CASSPRRPGEQFF
TGCGCCAGCAGCCCCCGAAGGCCGGGTGAGCAGTTCTTC
>few|TRBV7-9|15|TRBJ2-5|.
CASSSPFREAETQYF
TGTGCCAGCAGCTCGCCCTTCAGGGAAGCAGAGACCCAGTACTTC
>.|TRBV29-1|15|TRBJ2-5|.
CSVLTDARRLETQYF
TGCAGCGTTCTGACGGACGCCAGAAGGTTGGAGACCCAGTACTTC
>.|TRBV20-1|16|TRBJ2-5|TRBD2
CSAMTSSPLWQETQYF
TGCAGTGCTATGACTAGCAGTCCCCTGTGGCAAGAGACCCAGTACTTC
>.|TRBV5-6|18|TRBJ2-4|.
CASSSPLSFGLAKNIQYF
TGTGCCAGCAGCTCCCCACTCTCTTTTGGACTAGCCAAAAACATTCAGTACTTC
>.|TRBV27|15|TRBJ1-1|TRBD1
CASSLSWTGKLVAFF
TGTGCCAGCAGTTTATCCTGGACAGGGAAGCTAGTAGCTTTCTTT
>few|TRBV5-6|16|TRBJ2-3|.
CASSLAFGGSTDTQYF
TGTGCCAGCAGCTTGGCCTTTGGCGGGAGCACAGATACGCAGTATTTT
>.|TRBV3-1|16|TRBJ1-3|.
CASSGGTLISGNTIYF
TGTGCCAGCAGCGGAGGGACACTAATCTCTGGAAACACCATATATTTT
>.|TRBV7-9|12|TRBJ1-5|.
CAGRKGNQPQHF
TGTGCCGGCAGGAAGGGTAATCAGCCCCAGCATTTT
>.|TRBV11-3|14|TRBJ2-1|TRBD1
CASRAGTGTNEQFF
TGTGCCAGCAGGGCCGGGACAGGGACCAATGAGCAGTTCTTC
>few|TRBV11-1|18|TRBJ1-1|.
CASSLVMRQDLMNTEAFF
TGTGCCAGCAGCTTGGTTATGCGACAGGACCTTATGAACACTGAAGCTTTCTTT
>.|TRBV7-6|13|TRBJ2-5|.
CASSLAPEQTQYF
TGTGCCAGCAGCTTAGCCCCCGAGCAGACCCAGTACTTC
>.|TRBV20-1|13|TRBJ2-7|TRBD2
CSARVGLAYEQYF
TGCAGTGCTAGAGTGGGACTAGCTTACGAGCAGTACTTC
>few|TRBV7-2|15|TRBJ2-1|.
CASSLYTGSYNEQLF
TGTGCCAGCAGCTTGTATACGGGCTCCTACAATGAGCAGCTCTTC
>.|TRBV10-3|11|TRBJ1-1|.
CAISDRTAAFF
TGTGCCATCAGTGACAGAACAGCGGCTTTCTTT
>.|TRBV4-3|15|TRBJ2-5|TRBD2
CASSLGSGFQETQYF
TGCGCCAGCAGCCTAGGTAGCGGGTTCCAAGAGACCCAGTACTTC
>few|TRBV20-1|16|TRBJ2-7|.
CSARKVDERALYEQYF
TGCAGTGCTAGAAAGGTTGACGAGAGGGCGCTCTACGAGCAGTACTTC
>.|TRBV29-1|14|TRBJ2-1|TRBD2
CSVAGTSGSDEQFF
TGCAGCGTTGCCGGGACTAGCGGGAGTGATGAGCAGTTCTTC
>few|TRBV3-1|12|TRBJ2-7|.
CASSHIIDEQYF
TGTGCCAGCAGCCATATTATCGACGAGCAGTACTTC
>.|TRBV28|16|TRBJ1-6|.
CASSPGDRGVNSPLHF
TGTGCCAGCAGTCCGGGGGACCGTGGTGTCAATTCACCCCTCCACTTT
>few|TRBV18|16|TRBJ2-2|TRBD1
CASSPLGQVFTGELFF
TGTGCCAGCTCACCACTGGGACAGGTCTTCACCGGGGAGCTGTTTTTT
>.|TRBV5-1|14|TRBJ2-1|.
CASSPEDWVDEQFF
TGCGCCAGCAGCCCGGAAGACTGGGTTGATGAGCAGTTCTTC
>few|TRBV6-1|13|TRBJ2-3|.
CASRETLADTQYF
TGTGCCAGCAGGGAGACCTTAGCAGATACGCAGTATTTT
>.|TRBV28|17|TRBJ1-2|.
CASSLFEGRVIEGGYTF
TGTGCCAGCAGTTTATTCGAAGGCAGAGTGATAGAGGGCGGCTACACCTTC
>.|TRBV9|19|TRBJ2-6|TRBD2
CASSVASLAVSSGANVLTF
TGTGCCAGCAGCGTAGCTTCCCTAGCGGTGAGCTCTGGGGCCAACGTCCTGACTTTC
>few|TRBV19|12|TRBJ2-5|.
CASSRHRETQYF
TGTGCCAGTAGTAGGCATCGAGAGACCCAGTACTTC
>once|TRBV6-1|14|TRBJ2-2|.
CASSEAQGGGELFF
TGTGCCAGCAGTGAAGCGCAAGGCGGCGGGGAGCTGTTTTTT
>few|TRBV29-1|14|TRBJ2-1|TRBD2
CSVDSGRAFDEQFF
TGCAGCGTTGATAGCGGGAGGGCTTTTGATGAGCAGTTCTTC
>once|TRBV4-2|14|TRBJ2-7|.
CASSQRQLSYEQYF
TGTGCCAGCAGCCAGAGACAGCTTTCCTACGAGCAGTACTTC
>.|TRBV5-1|13|TRBJ2-1|.
CASSWTDYNEQFF
TGCGCCAGCAGCTGGACTGACTACAATGAGCAGTTCTTC
>.|TRBV5-1|13|TRBJ1-4|.
CASRADPNEKLFF
TGCGCCAGCAGAGCAGACCCTAATGAAAAACTGTTTTTT
>few|TRBV6-1|14|TRBJ2-1|.
CASATRPFYNEQFF
TGTGCCAGCGCGACACGACCCTTTTACAATGAGCAGTTCTTC
>.|TRBV12-3/TRBV12-4|15|TRBJ1-4|TRBD1
CASGDTGAFNEKLFF
TGTGCCAGCGGAGACACAGGGGCGTTTAATGAAAAACTGTTTTTT
>few|TRBV29-1|17|TRBJ2-2|TRBD2
CSVFLGSGSFTAGELFF
TGCAGCGTTTTCCTGGGTAGCGGGAGTTTTACGGCGGGGGAGCTGTTTTTT
>.|TRBV5-1|16|TRBJ2-3|.
CASSSTGHPLTDTQYF
TGCGCCAGCAGCTCCACGGGACACCCACTCACAGATACGCAGTATTTT
>few|TRBV20-1|8|TRBJ2-7|.
CSVYEQYF
TGCAGTGTCTACGAGCAGTACTTC
>.|TRBV7-8|14|TRBJ1-5|.
CAGSAGASNQPQHF
TGTGCCGGTTCGGCGGGAGCGAGCAATCAGCCCCAGCATTTT
>.|TRBV6-2/TRBV6-3|13|TRBJ2-4|TRBD1
CASIQGAGNIQYF
TGTGCCAGTATACAGGGGGCCGGCAACATTCAGTACTTC
>.|TRBV4-1|16|TRBJ1-4|TRBD1
CARIITGGPTNEKLFF
TGCGCCAGGATCATAACAGGGGGCCCAACTAATGAAAAACTGTTTTTT
>.|TRBV29-1|14|TRBJ2-1|TRBD2
CSVVWWGGNNEQFF
TGCAGCGTTGTCTGGTGGGGGGGGAACAATGAGCAGTTCTTC
>.|TRBV10-3|14|TRBJ2-3|.
CAISESENTDTQYF
TGTGCCATCAGTGAAAGTGAAAACACAGATACGCAGTATTTT
>few|TRBV29-1|13|TRBJ2-7|TRBD2
CSVEKAGGGEQYF
TGCAGCGTTGAAAAAGCGGGAGGGGGCGAGCAGTACTTC
>.|TRBV5-1|15|TRBJ2-5|.
CASSAQSGSGETQYF
TGCGCCAGCAGCGCTCAGTCGGGGAGTGGGGAGACCCAGTACTTC
>.|TRBV4-1|15|TRBJ1-1|TRBD1
CASSLLAGGDTEAFF
TGCGCCAGCAGCCTACTGGCAGGGGGAGACACTGAAGCTTTCTTT
>few|TRBV5-1|11|TRBJ2-1|.
CASSFGTEQFF
TGCGCCAGCAGCTTCGGGACTGAGCAGTTCTTC
>.|TRBV14|18|TRBJ1-3|.
CASSQEQLDSEKRYTIYF
TGTGCCAGCAGCCAAGAACAGCTGGATAGTGAAAAGAGGTACACCATATATTTT
>few|TRBV5-1|17|TRBJ2-1|.
CASSLAGGTGTYNEQFF
TGCGCCAGCAGCTTGGCGGGGGGGACAGGTACTTACAATGAGCAGTTCTTC
>few|TRBV12-3/TRBV12-4|14|TRBJ2-7|TRBD2
CASSFASGAYEQYF
TGTGCCAGCAGTTTCGCCAGCGGGGCATACGAGCAGTACTTC